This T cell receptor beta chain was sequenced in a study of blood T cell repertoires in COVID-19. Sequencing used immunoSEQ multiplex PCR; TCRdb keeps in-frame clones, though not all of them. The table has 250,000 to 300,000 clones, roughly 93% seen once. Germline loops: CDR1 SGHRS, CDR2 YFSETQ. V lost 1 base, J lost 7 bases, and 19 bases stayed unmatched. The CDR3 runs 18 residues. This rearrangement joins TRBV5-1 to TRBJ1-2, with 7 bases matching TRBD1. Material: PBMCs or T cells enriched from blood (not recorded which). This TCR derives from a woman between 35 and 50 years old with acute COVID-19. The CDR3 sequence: CASSLKVYVDRDMSGYTF. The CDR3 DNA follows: TGCGCCAGCAGCTTGAAGGTATATGTAGACAGGGATATGTCTGGCTACACCTTC.